Listed below are T cell receptor beta chains from one sample, sequenced in a study of cytomegalovirus exposure and HLA in healthy donors. The protocol was immunoSEQ multiplex PCR, while the TCRdb copy is restricted to in-frame clones and leaves out a portion. The table records tens of thousands of clones, roughly 80% of them present only once. Sequencing was carried out using PBMCs. The source of these receptors is a woman younger than 45 in good health and CMV-seropositive. The CDR3 runs from the conserved cysteine through the conserved F or W. The order of the fields is clone size, J gene, V gene, D gene, CDR3 DNA, CDR3 protein. A D gene is named only where the DNA matches it firmly. The size entry is marked missing in some rows and otherwise reads once, few, many or a size class.

clone size: .
J gene: TRBJ2-3
V gene: TRBV30
D gene: .
CDR3 DNA: TGTGCCTGGAGTTCTAACAGGGCAGATACGCAGTATTTT
CDR3 protein: CAWSSNRADTQYF

clone size: .
J gene: TRBJ2-3
V gene: TRBV7-2
D gene: .
CDR3 DNA: TGTGCCAGCAGCTACCGGCGGGTTCGCGGGAAAAGCACAGATACGCAGTATTTT
CDR3 protein: CASSYRRVRGKSTDTQYF

clone size: .
J gene: TRBJ2-7
V gene: TRBV9
D gene: TRBD1
CDR3 DNA: TGTGCCAGCAGCGTTACCGGGACAGGGTCGGTCGAGCAGTACTTC
CDR3 protein: CASSVTGTGSVEQYF

clone size: .
J gene: TRBJ2-7
V gene: TRBV5-6
D gene: TRBD2
CDR3 DNA: TGTGCCAGCAGCTTGTCCCCGGGACTAGCAACCCACGAGCAGTACTTC
CDR3 protein: CASSLSPGLATHEQYF

clone size: .
J gene: TRBJ2-7
V gene: TRBV28
D gene: .
CDR3 DNA: TGTGCCAGCGTTAAGGGAGGGACAGGTCGCTACGAGCAGTACTTC
CDR3 protein: CASVKGGTGRYEQYF

clone size: .
J gene: TRBJ1-1
V gene: TRBV9
D gene: TRBD1
CDR3 DNA: TGTGCCAGCAGCCCCGGGACAGGGGTCGCTGAAGCTTTCTTT
CDR3 protein: CASSPGTGVAEAFF

clone size: .
J gene: TRBJ2-7
V gene: TRBV7-2
D gene: TRBD2
CDR3 DNA: TGTGCCAGCAGCTGGTCCGAGCGGGGGTTGCAGTACTTC
CDR3 protein: CASSWSERGLQYF

clone size: .
J gene: TRBJ2-3
V gene: TRBV6-5
D gene: TRBD2
CDR3 DNA: TGTGCCAGCAGTTACGGGGAGGGCCGCACAGATACGCAGTATTTT
CDR3 protein: CASSYGEGRTDTQYF

clone size: .
J gene: TRBJ1-3
V gene: TRBV5-1
D gene: .
CDR3 DNA: TGCGCCAGCAGTAAGATCAACGGGTTGAAAGGAAACACCATATATTTT
CDR3 protein: CASSKINGLKGNTIYF

clone size: .
J gene: TRBJ1-5
V gene: TRBV5-6
D gene: TRBD1
CDR3 DNA: TGTGCCAGCAGCTTGGCCGGGACAGTCAATCAGCCCCAGCATTTT
CDR3 protein: CASSLAGTVNQPQHF

clone size: .
J gene: TRBJ1-2
V gene: TRBV11-2
D gene: TRBD1
CDR3 DNA: TGTGCCAGCAGCTCAGGGGGTGGCTACACCTTC
CDR3 protein: CASSSGGGYTF

clone size: .
J gene: TRBJ1-2
V gene: TRBV7-9
D gene: .
CDR3 DNA: TGTGCCAGCAGCTTAGCTGGGGGGTCCTTTCTTTATGGCTACACCTTC
CDR3 protein: CASSLAGGSFLYGYTF

clone size: .
J gene: TRBJ2-1
V gene: TRBV7-6
D gene: .
CDR3 DNA: TGTGCCAGCAGCTCATGGGCCGGCTCCTACAATGAGCAGTTCTTC
CDR3 protein: CASSSWAGSYNEQFF

clone size: .
J gene: TRBJ2-7
V gene: TRBV30
D gene: TRBD2
CDR3 DNA: TGTGCCTGGAGTAGTCAACCCTTCCTAGCGGGAGGATCCTACGAGCAGTACTTC
CDR3 protein: CAWSSQPFLAGGSYEQYF

clone size: .
J gene: TRBJ1-4
V gene: TRBV11-2
D gene: TRBD1
CDR3 DNA: TGTGCCAGCAGCTTGCACGGGACAGGGAGGGAAAAACTGTTTTTT
CDR3 protein: CASSLHGTGREKLFF

clone size: .
J gene: TRBJ1-3
V gene: TRBV5-1
D gene: .
CDR3 DNA: TGCGCCAGCAGCTTGGAATTCCAGGGGTCTGGAAACACCATATATTTT
CDR3 protein: CASSLEFQGSGNTIYF

clone size: .
J gene: TRBJ1-5
V gene: TRBV30
D gene: .
CDR3 DNA: TGTGCCTGGAGCAATCAGGGCCCTCGACAGCCCCAGCATTTT
CDR3 protein: CAWSNQGPRQPQHF

clone size: .
J gene: TRBJ2-3
V gene: TRBV10-3
D gene: TRBD2
CDR3 DNA: TGTGCCATCAGTGTCAGCGGGAGAGAGGCAGATACGCAGTATTTT
CDR3 protein: CAISVSGREADTQYF

clone size: .
J gene: TRBJ2-1
V gene: TRBV7-6
D gene: .
CDR3 DNA: TGTGCCAGCAGCTTCGAGAGCGGAACCTACAATGAGCAGTTCTTC
CDR3 protein: CASSFESGTYNEQFF

clone size: few
J gene: TRBJ2-5
V gene: TRBV18
D gene: .
CDR3 DNA: TGTGCCAGCTCACCGCGGGAGACCCAGTACTTC
CDR3 protein: CASSPRETQYF

clone size: .
J gene: TRBJ2-5
V gene: TRBV29-1
D gene: .
CDR3 DNA: TGCAGCGTGGGGGCTATAGAGACCCAGTACTTC
CDR3 protein: CSVGAIETQYF

clone size: .
J gene: TRBJ2-1
V gene: TRBV28
D gene: .
CDR3 DNA: TGTGCCAGCAGTTTGGTTAGAAAGACCTACAATGAGCAGTTCTTC
CDR3 protein: CASSLVRKTYNEQFF

clone size: .
J gene: TRBJ1-5
V gene: TRBV7-3
D gene: .
CDR3 DNA: TGTGCCAGCAGCTTATTCCCGGGGCAGCCCCAGCATTTT
CDR3 protein: CASSLFPGQPQHF

clone size: .
J gene: TRBJ1-1
V gene: TRBV7-9
D gene: .
CDR3 DNA: TGTGCCAGCAGCCCTCTGGCGGGCACTGAAGCTTTCTTT
CDR3 protein: CASSPLAGTEAFF

clone size: .
J gene: TRBJ2-2
V gene: TRBV7-7
D gene: TRBD2
CDR3 DNA: TGTGCCAGCAGCTTAGCGTCTAGCGGGAGAACCGGGGAGCTGTTTTTT
CDR3 protein: CASSLASSGRTGELFF

clone size: .
J gene: TRBJ1-1
V gene: TRBV28
D gene: .
CDR3 DNA: TGTGCCAGCAGTTTCAGGGAATTGAACACTGAAGCTTTCTTT
CDR3 protein: CASSFRELNTEAFF

clone size: .
J gene: TRBJ1-4
V gene: TRBV5-4
D gene: .
CDR3 DNA: TGTGCCAGCAGCCTCCAACCGGGAGAAAAACTGTTTTTT
CDR3 protein: CASSLQPGEKLFF

clone size: .
J gene: TRBJ1-2
V gene: TRBV5-4
D gene: .
CDR3 DNA: TGTGCCAGCAGCTTGGGAGGGGGAACCTATGGCTACACCTTC
CDR3 protein: CASSLGGGTYGYTF

clone size: .
J gene: TRBJ2-7
V gene: TRBV6-5
D gene: .
CDR3 DNA: TGTGCCAGCAGCCCGACTCTTACCTACGAGCAGTACTTC
CDR3 protein: CASSPTLTYEQYF